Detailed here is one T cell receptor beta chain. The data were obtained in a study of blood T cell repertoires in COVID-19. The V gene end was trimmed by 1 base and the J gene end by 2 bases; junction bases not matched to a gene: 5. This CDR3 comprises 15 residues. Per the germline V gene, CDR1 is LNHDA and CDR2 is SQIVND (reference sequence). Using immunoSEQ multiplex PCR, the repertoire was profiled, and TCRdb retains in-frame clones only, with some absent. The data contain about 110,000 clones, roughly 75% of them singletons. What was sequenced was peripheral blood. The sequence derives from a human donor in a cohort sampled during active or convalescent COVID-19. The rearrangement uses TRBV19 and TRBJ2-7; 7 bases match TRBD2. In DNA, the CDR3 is TGTGCCAGTAGTATAGCGGGGGGATCAACCTACGAGCAGTACTTC. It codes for CASSIAGGSTYEQYF.